Listed below are T cell receptor beta chains from one sample, sequenced in a study of blood T cell repertoires in COVID-19. Only in-frame clones appear in the TCRdb table, and some are missing; sequencing was by immunoSEQ multiplex PCR. The data contain fewer than 90,000 clones, nearly 95% of them singletons. Sequenced material: peripheral blood. These receptors were collected from a human donor with active COVID-19. The donor label of this sample is uncertain. Both conserved end residues are part of each CDR3. A D gene is named only where the DNA matches it firmly. Size values are once, few and many counts, or a class for expanded clones, and some rows have none.

v_gene,j_gene,d_gene,abundance,CDR3aa,CDR3nt
TRBV11-3,TRBJ2-7,NA,NA,CASSPSSYEQYF,TGTGCCAGCAGCCCTAGCTCCTACGAGCAGTACTTC
TRBV7-9,TRBJ2-2,TRBD1,NA,CASSPTGKNTGELFF,TGTGCCAGCAGCCCGACAGGGAAGAACACCGGGGAGCTGTTTTTT
TRBV14,TRBJ2-1,NA,NA,CASSPDRGIYNEQFF,TGTGCCAGCAGCCCCGACAGAGGCATCTACAATGAGCAGTTCTTC
TRBV20-1,TRBJ2-7,TRBD2,once,CSASKREWPYEQYF,TGCAGTGCTAGTAAGCGGGAGTGGCCCTACGAGCAGTACTTC
TRBV7-2,TRBJ1-2,TRBD1,NA,CASSSGTGNYGYTF,TGTGCCAGCAGCAGCGGGACAGGGAACTATGGCTACACCTTC
TRBV29-1,TRBJ2-7,NA,NA,CSACGTLGSEQYF,TGCAGCGCGTGTGGGACATTGGGTTCCGAGCAGTACTTC
TRBV6-5,TRBJ2-7,NA,NA,CASVRMGRNSYEQYF,TGTGCCAGCGTACGTATGGGGCGAAACTCCTACGAGCAGTACTTC
TRBV10-3,TRBJ1-6,NA,NA,CAISEGDRRNSPLHF,TGTGCCATCAGTGAGGGGGATAGGAGGAATTCACCCCTCCACTTT
TRBV5-1,TRBJ1-1,TRBD1,NA,CASSLAGTGGRNTEAFF,TGCGCCAGCAGCTTGGCTGGGACAGGGGGCCGAAACACTGAAGCTTTCTTT
TRBV7-9,TRBJ1-1,NA,NA,CASSANTGNTEAFF,TGTGCCAGCAGCGCCAATACAGGGAACACTGAAGCTTTCTTT
TRBV11-1,TRBJ2-1,NA,NA,CASSPYGLYNEQFF,TGTGCCAGCAGCCCCTACGGACTTTACAATGAGCAGTTCTTC
TRBV5-6,TRBJ1-2,TRBD1,NA,CASIPRRQGNEGYTF,TGTGCCAGCATCCCCCGGAGACAGGGAAATGAGGGCTACACCTTC
TRBV29-1,TRBJ2-7,NA,NA,CSVAQGNYEQYF,TGCAGCGTTGCTCAGGGGAACTACGAGCAGTACTTC
TRBV2,TRBJ1-1,NA,NA,CASRGGNTEAFF,TGTGCCAGCAGAGGAGGGAACACTGAAGCTTTCTTT
TRBV14,TRBJ2-5,NA,once,CASSQVQGYETQYF,TGTGCCAGCAGCCAAGTTCAGGGTTATGAGACCCAGTACTTC
TRBV5-1,TRBJ2-1,TRBD2,NA,CASSLARGGNEQFF,TGCGCCAGCAGCTTGGCCCGGGGAGGGAATGAGCAGTTCTTC
TRBV5-8,TRBJ2-3,TRBD1,NA,CASSLGGQGAVDTQYF,TGTGCCAGCAGCTTGGGCGGACAGGGGGCGGTGGATACGCAGTATTTT
TRBV5-1,TRBJ2-1,TRBD2,NA,CASSFSGAAYNEQFF,TGCGCCAGCAGCTTTAGCGGGGCCGCCTACAATGAGCAGTTCTTC
TRBV7-9,TRBJ2-2,NA,once,CASSFPLTNTGELFF,TGTGCCAGCAGCTTTCCACTCACGAACACCGGGGAGCTGTTTTTT
TRBV24-1,TRBJ1-5,TRBD1,NA,CATSVRGHGFNQPQHF,TGTGCCACCAGTGTCAGGGGGCACGGTTTCAATCAGCCCCAGCATTTT